One and the same sample provided the 21 T cell receptor beta chains below, sequenced in a study of blood T cells in healthy people across ages. For the second PCR, which ran for roughly 7 to 11 cycles, a sample-barcoded 5' primer and a J-beta primer mix were used. TCRdb processed the 5' RACE reads anew with MiXCR; each CDR3 protein has one entry. The table has some 760,000 distinct CDR3 sequences, roughly 25% seen once. This same sample was also part of a study on T cells of mothers and their children.

Material for sequencing was blood. Receptor source: a boy between 5 and 17 years old in good health.

This rearrangement joins TRBV7-2 to TRBJ2-5; maybe TRBD2 (6 bases). In germline, CDR1 is SGHTA, CDR2 FQGNSA. The CDR3 runs 16 residues. V was cut by 2 bases and J by 1 base, with 14 bases left in between. CDR3 residues: CASSLRGVTLQETQYF. In nucleotides, the CDR3 is TGTGCCAGCAGCTTACGCGGGGTGACTCTCCAAGAGACCCAGTACTTC.

As regards this clonotype: One junction end does not reproduce the germline sequence, and a read error may be involved. V gene TRBV4-1 combines with J gene TRBJ2-5, with 7 bases aligning to TRBD2. Germline V gene data show CDR1 as MGHRA and CDR2 as YSYEKL. The CDR3 sequence is 16 residues long. The CDR3 spells CASSQVRGLAEEAQYF. The CDR3 region has the DNA TGCGCCAGCAGCCAAGTCCGCGGCCTAGCGGAAGAGGCCCAGTACTTC.

The rearrangement uses TRBV20-1 and TRBJ2-5; 10 nucleotides line up with TRBD2. The CDR3 runs 15 residues. CDR1 DFQATT and CDR2 SNEGSKA come from the germline V gene (reference sequence). The J segment lost 2 bases and the V segment lost 2 bases, leaving 5 bases of the junction unmatched. CDR3 sequence: CSARRLAGGQETQYF. The CDR3 nucleotides are TGCAGTGCTAGACGACTAGCGGGCGGTCAAGAGACCCAGTACTTC.

There are a few counts of this clonotype. The J gene is TRBJ2-7, the V gene TRBV10-3; perhaps TRBD1 as D (6 bases). The ends were cut back, 2 bases at V and 3 bases at J, with 11 bases in the middle. The CDR3 is 14 residues long. Per germline, CDR1 ENHRY and CDR2 SYGVKD. The CDR3 loop reads CAISERTEGYEQYF. DNA for the CDR3: TGTGCCATCAGTGAGCGGACAGAGGGCTACGAGCAGTACTTC.

V gene TRBV5-1 combines with J gene TRBJ2-7, with TRBD2 matching 14 bases. The CDR3 has 16 amino acids. Looked up from germline, CDR1 is SGHRS and CDR2 is YFSETQ. The V and J ends lost 2 bases and 5 bases, in that order; junction bases with no gene match: 6. The CDR3 here is CASSFTGTSGGHEQYF. The CDR3 DNA follows: TGCGCCAGCAGCTTTACCGGGACTAGCGGGGGTCACGAGCAGTACTTC.

The V call is TRBV5-1, the J call TRBJ1-1; no firm D call. The ends were cut back, 5 bases at V and 1 base at J, with 12 bases in the middle. Germline V gives CDR1 SGHRS, CDR2 YFSETQ. This CDR3 has 14 amino acids. The CDR3 sequence is CASSFREPNTEAFF. The DNA of the CDR3 is TGCGCCAGCAGTTTTAGGGAGCCGAACACTGAAGCTTTCTTT.

The chain employs TRBV29-1 and TRBJ1-4, with D unclear. V was clipped by 7 bases and J by 6 bases, with 6 bases between them. This CDR3 spans 10 amino acids. Germline V gives CDR1 SQVTM, CDR2 ANQGSEA. CDR3 nucleotides: TGCAGCGCCGCGGATGAAAAACTGTTTTTT. Amino acids: CSAADEKLFF.

The V gene is TRBV6-2 or TRBV6-3, the J gene TRBJ2-7; TRBD1 or TRBD2 may be the D gene (5 bases each). Trimming removed 2 bases at V and 2 bases at J, with 10 bases between. Per germline, CDR1 MNHEY and CDR2 SVGEGT. CDR3 length: 14 amino acids. Here the CDR3 DNA reads TGTGCCAGCAGTTACCAGAGGGGTCCCTACGAGCAGTACTTC. Protein sequence: CASSYQRGPYEQYF.

This clonotype was seen ten or more times. CDR3 bases: TGTGCCAGCAGCTTTGACTACGAGCAGTACTTC. This codes for CASSFDYEQYF. The chain recombines TRBV11-3 with TRBJ2-7; D not resolved. There are 11 residues in the CDR3. Trimming took off 3 bases at V and 3 bases at J, with 3 bases between the two ends. In germline, CDR1 is SGHNT, CDR2 YENEEA.

In its sample, this clonotype was seen a few times. This chain uses TRBV4-1 with TRBJ2-1, with 11 bases matching TRBD2. This CDR3 contains 16 residues. V lost 8 bases to trimming and J lost 5 bases; unmatched junction nucleotides: 11. Germline lookup yields CDR1 MGHRA and CDR2 YSYEKL. The CDR3 DNA reads TGCGCCAGCGGCCTAGCCGGGACTAGCGGAAACAATGAGCAGTTCTTC. Its protein product is CASGLAGTSGNNEQFF.

The J gene is TRBJ2-1, the V gene TRBV6-5; possibly TRBD2 for D (7 bases). The CDR3 has 16 amino acids. The V gene lost 3 bases and the J gene lost 2 bases, with 14 bases spanning the gap. The germline CDR1 and CDR2 sequences are MNHEY and SVGAGI. CDR3: CASSYKGEGPYNEQFF. CDR3 DNA sequence: TGTGCCAGCAGTTATAAGGGGGAGGGCCCCTACAATGAGCAGTTCTTC.

The chain uses TRBV20-1 and TRBJ2-4; D gene ambiguous. The V gene lost 1 base and the J gene lost 5 bases, with 12 bases spanning the gap. Per germline, CDR1 DFQATT and CDR2 SNEGSKA (reference sequence). CDR3 size: 14 residues. Here the CDR3 DNA reads TGCAGTGCTAGAGTTCCGGATGGCGAAAACATTCAGTACTTC. This encodes CSARVPDGENIQYF.

The rearrangement links TRBV29-1 to TRBJ1-2; D is possibly TRBD1 (6 bases). The germline V gene encodes CDR1 SQVTM and CDR2 ANQGSEA. The CDR3 runs 12 residues. Trimming cost V 6 bases and J 2 bases, with 10 bases left between them. In nucleotides, the CDR3 is TGCAGCGTGATACAGGGAAACTATGGCTACACCTTC. It is translated as CSVIQGNYGYTF.

This clonotype was recorded a few times. The chain links TRBV6-2 or TRBV6-3 to TRBJ2-7; D ambiguous. Trimming removed 4 bases from V and 2 bases from J, with 12 bases in between. The CDR3 has 14 residues. The germline CDR1 and CDR2 sequences are MNHEY and SVGEGT. This CDR3 reads CASSWPGLTYEQYF. CDR3 in DNA: TGTGCCAGCAGTTGGCCGGGCCTGACCTACGAGCAGTACTTC.

This clonotype was recorded a few times. The rearrangement joins TRBV6-5 to TRBJ2-7; a weak D match, TRBD2 (6 bases). The CDR3 sequence is 14 residues long. V was clipped by 5 bases and J by 0 bases, with 11 bases between them. Germline CDR1 and CDR2: MNHEY and SVGAGI. The CDR3 DNA reads TGTGCCAGCAGTACGGGGGAGAGCTCCTACGAGCAGTACTTC. Translation: CASSTGESSYEQYF.

This clonotype appeared a few times. The gene calls are TRBV12-3 or TRBV12-4 and TRBJ1-1, with 7 positions matching TRBD1. The CDR3 runs 12 residues. Losses at the gene ends were 6 bases for V and 4 bases for J; bases not matched to a gene: 2. The CDR3 DNA follows: TGTGCCAGCAGCCACAGGGGCACTGAAGCTTTCTTT. The encoded protein is CASSHRGTEAFF.

The CDR3 DNA follows: TGTGCCAGCAGCTGGGGACAGGGTCTTTCACCCCTCCACTTT. As protein: CASSWGQGLSPLHF. The J gene is TRBJ1-6, the V gene TRBV7-9; TRBD1 aligns across 9 bases. J lost 9 bases, V lost 4 bases, and 4 bases had no gene match. This CDR3 region has 14 residues. Germline CDR1 is SEHNR and CDR2 is FQNEAQ (reference sequence).

This clonotype was found a few times. This chain links TRBV7-9 with TRBJ2-7; no clear D gene. This CDR3 contains 15 residues. CDR1 SEHNR and CDR2 FQNEAQ come from the germline V gene (reference sequence). The V gene lost 6 bases and the J gene lost 0 bases, with 15 bases spanning the gap. CDR3 in DNA: TGTGCCAGCAGGCTAGGCACCTCAACCTCCTACGAGCAGTACTTC. Amino acids: CASRLGTSTSYEQYF.

This clonotype was seen more than once but under ten times. V gene TRBV29-1 combines with J gene TRBJ1-2, with 8 bases that match TRBD1. CDR1 is SQVTM, CDR2 ANQGSEA, per germline. Trimming removed 3 bases from V and 8 bases from J; junction bases left unmatched: 8. The CDR3 totals 13 residues. In DNA form, the CDR3 reads TGCAGCGTTGATTTCCCAGGGGGCAAAGGCTACACCTTC. Its translation is CSVDFPGGKGYTF.

This rearrangement joins TRBV6-5 to TRBJ2-5; 11 bases are a match to TRBD2. V lost 2 bases to trimming and J lost 1 base; unmatched junction nucleotides: 3. The CDR3 extends over 16 amino acids. Germline assignment: CDR1 MNHEY and CDR2 SVGAGI. The CDR3 reads CASSYPGLAGQETQYF. In DNA, the CDR3 is TGTGCCAGCAGTTACCCCGGACTAGCGGGCCAAGAGACCCAGTACTTC.

This clonotype appeared once. This chain connects TRBV7-2 to TRBJ2-5, with 11 bases fitting TRBD2. Germline trimming cut 6 bases from V and 4 bases from J; bases unmatched to any gene: 7. CDR3 length: 15 amino acids. CDR1 is SGHTA and CDR2 is FQGNSA in the germline V gene. CDR3 loop: CASSETSGGRETQYF. In nucleotides, the CDR3 is TGTGCCAGCAGTGAAACTAGCGGGGGAAGAGAGACCCAGTACTTC.